The clone carrying this T cell receptor (beta chain) was detected once. Cohorts were based on clinical histories the participants reported. This specimen comes from a study of blood T cell repertoires in COVID-19. Study background: Sample material is recorded as cDNA or gDNA derived from T cells, B-cell-depleted T cells, or PBMCs.

In the original processing: Using reference gene primer amplification, nucleated cell counts were estimated. TCRdb keeps only in-frame clones here, not all; method: immunoSEQ multiplex PCR. That table gives V, J and clone size, and the DNA gave D and trimming. This sample yields over 120,000 clones, of which about 86% are seen a single time; approximately 9.2% belongs to the top ten. The CDR3 spans 15 residues. V dropped 8 bases and J dropped 4 bases, with 18 bases sitting between them. Germline CDR1 ENHRY, CDR2 SYGVKD. The sequence derives from a man in his forties or fifties who had recovered from COVID-19. The sample comprised PBMCs or T cells enriched from blood (not recorded which). The chain joins TRBV10-3 to TRBJ1-3; a possible D gene is TRBD1 (5 bases). The CDR3 bases are TGTGCCATCGGGCTAGACAGTTCGTCCGGAAACACCATATATTTT. Amino acids: CAIGLDSSSGNTIYF.